The clone carrying this T cell receptor beta chain was detected a few times. This CDR3 comprises 14 residues. Trimming cost V 2 bases and J 0 bases, with 10 bases left between them. CDR1 is GTSNPN, CDR2 SVGIG, per germline (reference sequence). Expressed TCRB transcripts got sequenced, as all isolated RNA was reverse transcribed. Clones were sequenced by immunoSEQ multiplex PCR, and TCRdb holds only the in-frame ones, with some missing. The profile covers hundreds of thousands of clones, with around 15% appearing a single time and 0.093% taken by the ten largest. This record belongs to a study of beta chain features in type 1 diabetes.

This clonotype originated in a man younger than 30 in good health. Source material: naive CD4+ T cells from blood. V usage is TRBV30 and J usage is TRBJ1-1, with TRBD1 as a possible D gene (5 bases). CDR3 region: CAWSLTAMNTEAFF. As DNA, the CDR3 is TGTGCCTGGAGTCTGACAGCTATGAACACTGAAGCTTTCTTT.